These 23 T cell receptor beta chains share one sample of origin, sequenced in a study of blood T cell repertoires in COVID-19. Repertoires were generated with immunoSEQ multiplex PCR, while TCRdb's copy carries only in-frame clones and drops some. The data hold roughly 220,000 clones, with about 91% observed a single time. Sequences were obtained from PBMCs or T cells enriched from blood (not recorded which). The receptors shown here come from a woman aged 45-65 years with acute COVID-19.

This rearrangement joins TRBV7-9 to TRBJ1-6, with D uncertain. V lost 6 bases and J lost 10, with 13 bases in between. The CDR3 has 13 amino acids. Germline V gene lookup returns CDR1 SEHNR and CDR2 FQNEAQ (reference sequence). CDR3 amino acids: CASSAATGSPLHF. CDR3 DNA: TGTGCCAGCAGTGCCGCCACGGGGTCACCCCTCCACTTT.

The V and J genes are TRBV19 and TRBJ1-1; TRBD1 agrees at 9 bases. The CDR3 sequence is 13 residues long. V shed 8 bases and J 4 bases; nucleotides not matched to a gene: 5. In germline, CDR1 is LNHDA, CDR2 SQIVND (reference sequence). CDR3 in amino acids: CASQQGASTEAFF. In DNA, the CDR3 is TGTGCCAGTCAACAGGGGGCGAGCACTGAAGCTTTCTTT.

This clone was observed a handful of times. The chain uses TRBV2 and TRBJ2-3, with TRBD2 identical over 10 bases. This CDR3 has 18 residues. Per the germline V gene, CDR1 is SNHLY and CDR2 is FYNNEI. V was pared by 8 bases and J by 0 bases, with 14 bases of the junction left unmatched. The CDR3 coding sequence is TGTGCCAGCCGACTGGCTGCGGCTAGCGGGAGAAGCACAGATACGCAGTATTTT. Amino acid sequence: CASRLAAASGRSTDTQYF.

V is TRBV27 and J is TRBJ1-2; 7 bases are a match to TRBD1. Trimming at V came to 2 bases and at J to 3 bases, leaving 6 bases not matched to a gene. Germline loops: CDR1 MNHEY, CDR2 SMNVEV (reference sequence). The length of the CDR3 is 15 residues. The CDR3 protein is CASSLGGGAYYGYTF. CDR3 DNA sequence: TGTGCCAGCAGTTTAGGAGGGGGCGCCTACTATGGCTACACCTTC.

This CDR3 is CSARTIYEQYF. CDR3 bases: TGCAGTGCTAGGACTATCTACGAGCAGTACTTC. V gene TRBV20-1 combines with J gene TRBJ2-7, with D possibly TRBD2 on 5 matching bases. V lost 3 bases and J lost 3, with 6 bases in between. Germline V CDR1 and CDR2: DFQATT, SNEGSKA (reference sequence). This CDR3 has 11 residues.

This clone was picked up one time. The rearrangement uses TRBV30 and TRBJ2-7; TRBD1 might be the D (6 bases). The CDR3 contains 17 residues. CDR1 is GTSNPN, CDR2 SVGIG, per germline (reference sequence). Between the trimmed V and J ends, which lost 0 bases and 2 bases, there was a span of 20 bases. For the CDR3, the DNA is TGTGCCTGGAGTGTACACCCCGGACAGCCTCTAACCTACGAGCAGTACTTC. Translation: CAWSVHPGQPLTYEQYF. Combining the CDR3 with reference TRBV30 and TRBJ2-7 gives the whole variable domain SQTIHQWPATLVQPVGSPLSLECTVEGTSNPNLYWYRQAAGRGLQLLFYSVGIGQISSEVPQNLSASRPQDRQFILSSKKLLLSDSGFYLCAWSVHPGQPLTYEQYFGPGTRLTVT.

This chain uses TRBV12-5 with TRBJ2-6; D remains ambiguous. Trimming took off 2 bases at V and 1 base at J, with 6 bases between the two ends. This CDR3 contains 15 residues. CDR1 is LGHNT, CDR2 FRNRAP, per germline. The CDR3 DNA sequence: TGTGCTAGTGGTTTGACCGGGTCTGGGGCCAACGTCCTGACTTTC. It yields the protein CASGLTGSGANVLTF. Combining the CDR3 with reference TRBV12-5 and TRBJ2-6 gives the whole variable domain DARVTQTPRHKVTEMGQEVTMRCQPILGHNTVFWYRQTMMQGLELLAYFRNRAPLDDSGMPKDRFSAEMPDATLATLKIQPSEPRDSAVYFCASGLTGSGANVLTFGAGSRLTVL.

This rearrangement joins TRBV29-1 to TRBJ2-7; D perhaps matches TRBD2 (6 bases). The V and J ends lost 7 bases and 3 bases respectively, with 13 bases between them. This CDR3 spans 12 amino acids. Germline CDR1 is SQVTM and CDR2 is ANQGSEA. CDR3 amino acids: CSAQTDYYEQYF. Here the CDR3 DNA reads TGCAGCGCTCAGACGGACTACTACGAGCAGTACTTC.

The rearrangement uses TRBV10-3 and TRBJ1-5, with 9 bases aligning to TRBD1. CDR1 is ENHRY and CDR2 is SYGVKD in the germline V gene. The CDR3 consists of 15 residues. V shed 6 bases and J 3 bases; nucleotides not matched to a gene: 6. The CDR3 DNA reads as TGTGCCATCAGCCGGACAGGGGATTCCAATCAGCCCCAGCATTTT. Translation gives CAISRTGDSNQPQHF.

V is TRBV19 and J is TRBJ1-1, with D possibly TRBD1 on 5 matching bases. V lost 1 base and J lost 3, with 15 bases in between. CDR3 length: 16 amino acids. CDR1 is LNHDA, CDR2 SQIVND, per germline (reference sequence). This CDR3 reads CASSIGQQWGDTEAFF. Written as DNA, the CDR3 is TGTGCCAGTAGTATAGGTCAGCAGTGGGGGGACACTGAAGCTTTCTTT.

The gene calls are TRBV21-1 and TRBJ2-1; the table gives TRBD2 as D, unverified against the DNA. TRBV21-1 is marked as a pseudogene. CDR3 length equals 18 residues. CDR3 nucleotide sequence: TGTGCCAGCAGCAAAGATCTCTCGGGAGGAGTTTTGGGAAATGAGCAGTTCTTC. It is translated as CASSKDLSGGVLGNEQFF.

This chain connects TRBV29-1 to TRBJ2-1; D might be TRBD2 (5 bases). V gave up 4 bases and J gave up 7 bases, with 11 bases separating them. This CDR3 is built from 12 residues. CDR1 is SQVTM, CDR2 ANQGSEA, per germline. This chain's CDR3 is CSVVTRRNEQFF. CDR3 nucleotide sequence: TGCAGCGTTGTTACTAGGCGAAATGAGCAGTTCTTC.

The genes are TRBV7-8 and TRBJ1-6; D remains ambiguous. The CDR3 spans 15 residues. Germline assignment: CDR1 SGHVS and CDR2 FQNEAQ. V lost 6 bases, J lost 0 bases, and 9 bases lay in between. The CDR3 loop is CASSLKSSYNSPLHF. Written as DNA, the CDR3 is TGTGCCAGCAGTTTGAAGAGCTCCTATAATTCACCCCTCCACTTT.

This clone was counted once. The chain carries TRBV25-1 and TRBJ2-1, with D tentatively TRBD1 (7 bases). The germline CDR1 and CDR2 sequences are MGHDK and SYGVNS. The CDR3 covers 16 residues. The ends were cut back, 5 bases at V and 8 bases at J, with 22 bases in the middle. The CDR3: CASSPKKGAGGDEQFF. Written as DNA, the CDR3 is TGTGCCAGCAGTCCAAAAAAGGGGGCCGGAGGGGATGAGCAGTTCTTC.

The chain employs TRBV4-2 and TRBJ2-7; 7 bases line up with TRBD1. The CDR3 spans 14 residues. Per germline, CDR1 LGHNA and CDR2 YNFKEQ. J lost 3 bases, V lost 4 bases, and 6 bases had no gene match. For the CDR3, the DNA is TGTGCCAGCAGCCTGAACCGACAGGGCTACGAGCAGTACTTC. It codes for CASSLNRQGYEQYF.

V usage is TRBV27 and J usage is TRBJ1-2; tentatively, D is TRBD1 (6 bases). V lost 6 bases and J lost 4, with 12 bases in between. The CDR3 totals 13 residues. Germline values: CDR1 MNHEY, CDR2 SMNVEV (reference sequence). In nucleotides, the CDR3 is TGTGCCAGCAGACCAACAGGGATCTATGGCTACACCTTC. This codes for CASRPTGIYGYTF.

The CDR3 spells CASGREGGTDTQYF. The CDR3 region has the DNA TGCGCCAGCGGGCGGGAGGGCGGTACAGATACGCAGTATTTT. The chain uses TRBV5-1 and TRBJ2-3; 9 nucleotides match TRBD2. Per the germline V gene, CDR1 is SGHRS and CDR2 is YFSETQ. V was clipped by 7 bases and J by 3 bases; unmatched bases: 6. The CDR3 is 14 residues long.

CDR3 residues: CASSPGGSNTEAFF. CDR3 nucleotide sequence: TGTGCCAGCAGCCCCGGGGGGAGCAACACTGAAGCTTTCTTT. This chain joins TRBV7-9 and TRBJ1-1, with D possibly being TRBD1 (5 bases). The V gene lost 5 bases and the J gene lost 2 bases, with 12 bases spanning the gap. CDR3 length equals 14 residues. Germline CDR1 reads SEHNR; CDR2 reads FQNEAQ (reference sequence).

The rearrangement links TRBV7-3 to TRBJ2-2, with 8 bases aligning to TRBD2. The V gene's germline CDR1 is SGHTA and CDR2 FQGTGA. The CDR3 runs 15 residues. Germline trimming cut 5 bases from V and 0 bases from J; bases unmatched to any gene: 2. This chain's CDR3 is CASSLAGANTGELFF. In nucleotides, the CDR3 is TGTGCCAGCAGCCTAGCGGGCGCGAACACCGGGGAGCTGTTTTTT.

The V and J genes are TRBV7-9 and TRBJ1-3; TRBD1 matches 8 bases. V shed 6 bases and J 2 bases; nucleotides not matched to a gene: 3. The CDR3 runs to 14 residues. CDR1 and CDR2 from the germline V gene are SEHNR and FQNEAQ (reference sequence). CDR3 residues: CASSHRGTGNTIYF. CDR3 coding DNA: TGTGCCAGCAGTCACAGGGGGACTGGAAACACCATATATTTT. Combining the CDR3 with reference TRBV7-9 and TRBJ1-3 gives the whole variable domain DTGVSQNPRHKITKRGQNVTFRCDPISEHNRLYWYRQTLGQGPEFLTYFQNEAQLEKSRLLSDRFSAERPKGSFSTLEIQRTEQGDSAMYLCASSHRGTGNTIYFGEGSWLTVV.

The CDR3 nucleotides are TGTGCCAGCAACCCGAGCGGAAACACCATATATTTT. The encoded protein is CASNPSGNTIYF. The gene calls are TRBV27 and TRBJ1-3; D unclear. There are 12 residues in the CDR3. Looked up from germline, CDR1 is MNHEY and CDR2 is SMNVEV (reference sequence). V was cut by 7 bases and J by 4 bases, with 8 bases left in between.

The J gene is TRBJ1-3, the V gene TRBV7-9; D unclear. Deletions cut 5 bases from V and 0 bases from J, with 8 bases between. Germline loops: CDR1 SEHNR, CDR2 FQNEAQ (reference sequence). The CDR3 runs 14 residues. Written as DNA, the CDR3 is TGTGCCAGCAGCCAAGCGCACTCTGGAAACACCATATATTTT. It codes for CASSQAHSGNTIYF.

The table lists this clone with a count of one. The chain combines TRBV4-1 with TRBJ2-2; no reliable D call. Trimming took off 8 bases at V and 2 bases at J, with 12 bases between the two ends. The CDR3 spans 14 residues. CDR1 is MGHRA and CDR2 is YSYEKL in the germline V gene. CDR3 nucleotides: TGCGCCAGCCTCTCCACAGAAAACACCGGGGAGCTGTTTTTT. Its translation is CASLSTENTGELFF.